Below, one T cell receptor (beta chain) is given with its context. Deletions cut 4 bases from V and 1 base from J, with 14 bases between. The CDR3 runs to 15 residues. Germline CDR1 reads SGHRS; CDR2 reads YFSETQ. Original processing notes: Reference gene primer amplification gave nucleated cell count estimates. TCRdb keeps only in-frame clones here, not all; method: immunoSEQ multiplex PCR. For V, J and clone size, that table is used; D and trimming come from the DNA. The sample includes 400,000 or so clones, roughly 86% of them seen just once. The data were obtained in a study of blood T cell repertoires in COVID-19. Looking at the study overall: Sites across the United States, Italy and Spain contributed samples from acute and convalescent COVID-19. Sources were T cells, B-cell-depleted T cells, or PBMCs; the material itself was cDNA or gDNA.

This TCR was recovered from a human donor in a cohort sampled during active COVID-19. Material for sequencing was peripheral blood. This chain connects TRBV5-1 to TRBJ1-1, with a weak D call TRBD1 (6 bases). The CDR3 DNA reads as TGCGCCAGCAGCCTGACCCGACAGGCGAACACTGAAGCTTTCTTT. Residues: CASSLTRQANTEAFF.